Listed here is a single T cell receptor (beta chain). What antigen it recognizes has not been identified. No much larger clone is present one base from it, and per-base qualities are unavailable. The sample is drawn from a study of Ad26.COV2.S vaccination and SARS-CoV-2 variants (dated by TCRdb to the early 2020s). Notes on the research overall: Donors in the vaccine arm were drawn from COV1001, a phase I-IIa trial of Ad26.COV2.S in healthy adults that was multicentre, randomized, double-blind and placebo-controlled. Ad26.COV2.S was given intramuscularly at 5x10^10 or 1x10^11 viral particles, as a single shot or as two shots 56 days apart. Sequencing of the TCRbeta repertoire served to evaluate the specificity and breadth of SARS-CoV-2-reactive T cell receptors following Ad26.COV2.S vaccination. The TCR-sequenced set comprised around 30 samples: around 20 Ad26.COV2.S vaccine recipients, 5 placebo recipients and 8 SARS-CoV-2 convalescent individuals. Trial participants were randomized into five groups of five, in which low-dose or high-dose Ad26.COV2.S was given once or twice, or placebo was given on both occasions. Throughout the experiments and outcome assessment, investigators stayed blinded to trial group allocation. The investigation overall reported the following: The authors noted that total T cell responses may have been underestimated by the TCR breadth and depth analyses. After vaccination, spike-specific CD8+ and CD4+ T cell responses were reported to show substantial breadth. Comparing responses between vaccine doses or regimens was not something the study was powered to do. Ad26.COV2.S recipients had higher spike-specific TCR breadth than placebo recipients (P = 0.0014). Vaccine and placebo recipients had comparable non-spike TCR breadth, which fits with the vaccine containing only spike.

The immunoSEQ Assay was used to sequence TCRbeta CDR3 regions. After extraction, genomic DNA underwent amplification by bias-controlled multiplex PCR, followed by high-throughput sequencing. The study's own analysis went as follows. To quantify the absolute abundance of every unique TCRbeta CDR3 region, sequences were collapsed and filtered. Usable DNA was measured by amplifying reference genes present in all nucleated cells, and TCRbeta template counts were normalized to that usable DNA to estimate T cell fraction. Repertoire TCRs were annotated as SARS-CoV-2-specific when V gene, CDR3 amino acid sequence and J gene were exactly matched to a known reactive TCR set. MIRA supplied the reference SARS-CoV-2 TCR set, which was filtered for enrichment in COVID-19-positive ImmuneCODE repertoires so that public or cross-reactive TCRs were removed. Using the MIRA antigens, annotated TCRs were further analysed by specific ORF or by position within an ORF. Breadth was defined as annotated unique rearrangements over total unique productive rearrangements; depth was the summed frequency of those rearrangements. Group comparisons of TCR breadth used two-sided Wilcoxon rank-sum tests. TCRdb holds this immuneACCESS table with in-frame rearrangements only. Some clones are missing; in checked studies, unresolved V genes explain under half, and the rest has no known cause. V, J and clone size reflect that table, while D and trimming were determined from the DNA. For this sample the table gives roughly 350,000 clones, of which around nine tenths were detected only once. The ten biggest clones cover over 8.5% of the sample.

Taken with the paper, the label for treatment or condition translates to: around 19 received Ad26.COV2.S at low or high dose, single or two shots; about 5 received placebo; per-sample allocation not given. For vaccine and placebo recipients, repertoires were sequenced using samples collected on day 63 after the first injection. In Cohort 1b, about 27 adults aged 18-55 years were enrolled at a single site in Boston, USA, between 29 July and 7 August 2020. Ad26.COV2.S was a replication-incompetent adenovirus type 26 vector that expressed a prefusion-stabilized SARS-CoV-2 spike protein derived from the original Wuhan strain. The sequence derives from a person aged 18-65 years who received the Ad26.COV2.S COVID-19 vaccine or a placebo. The sample here was peripheral blood, taken in a trial of Ad26.COV2.S vaccine versus placebo.

DNA sequence: TGTGCCAGCAGCCCCACCTACGCGAGGGAGTTGGGTTCACCCCTCCACTTT. It specifies CASSPTYARELGSPLHF. The rearrangement joined TRBV7-8 to TRBJ1-6; the D gene is not confidently resolved. The CDR3 starts with the cysteine, ends with the phenylalanine, and has 17 residues. Solely the CDR3 DNA is kept, with 51 bases framed from the first base. For CDR1 and CDR2, the germline V gene lists SGHVS and FQNEAQ. V is clipped by 5 bases and J by 9 bases, and the sequence between their germline boundaries is 23 bases long.